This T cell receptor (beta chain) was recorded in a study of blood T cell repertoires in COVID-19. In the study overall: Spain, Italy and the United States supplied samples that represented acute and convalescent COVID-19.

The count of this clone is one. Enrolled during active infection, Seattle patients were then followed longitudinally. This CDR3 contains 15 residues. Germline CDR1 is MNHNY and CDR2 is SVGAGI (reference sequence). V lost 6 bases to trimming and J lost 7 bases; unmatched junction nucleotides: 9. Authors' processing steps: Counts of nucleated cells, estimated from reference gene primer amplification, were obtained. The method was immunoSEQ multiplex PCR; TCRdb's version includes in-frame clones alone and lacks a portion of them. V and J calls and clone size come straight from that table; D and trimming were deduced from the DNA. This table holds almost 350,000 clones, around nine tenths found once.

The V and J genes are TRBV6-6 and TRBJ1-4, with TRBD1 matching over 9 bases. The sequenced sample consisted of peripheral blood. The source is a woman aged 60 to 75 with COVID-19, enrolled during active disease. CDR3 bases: TGTGCCAGCAGCACCGGGACAGGGCTCGGTGAAAAACTGTTTTTT. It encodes CASSTGTGLGEKLFF.